The source of this T cell receptor (beta chain) is a study of cytomegalovirus exposure and HLA in healthy donors. Study observations and caveats: Both high specificity and high sensitivity reportedly marked the classifier's diagnosis of cytomegalovirus status. Cytomegalovirus-associated status was assigned to 150 to 200 TCR beta chains.

This clone appeared a single time. Its antigen is undetermined. Generated by immunoSEQ multiplex PCR, the TCRdb table keeps only in-frame clones and is missing some. The sample has 250,000 to 400,000 clones, roughly 87% seen once. The CDR3 is 15 residues long. Looked up from germline, CDR1 is SEHNR and CDR2 is FQNEAQ (reference sequence). V lost 5 bases to trimming and J lost 0 bases; unmatched junction nucleotides: 6. The gene calls are TRBV7-9 and TRBJ1-1, with 7 bases identical to TRBD1. Material: PBMCs. The clonotype was recovered from a man aged 25-45 years in good health and CMV-seronegative. CDR3 residues: CASSDPGGMNTEAFF. CDR3 nucleotides: TGTGCCAGCAGCGATCCAGGGGGGATGAACACTGAAGCTTTCTTT.